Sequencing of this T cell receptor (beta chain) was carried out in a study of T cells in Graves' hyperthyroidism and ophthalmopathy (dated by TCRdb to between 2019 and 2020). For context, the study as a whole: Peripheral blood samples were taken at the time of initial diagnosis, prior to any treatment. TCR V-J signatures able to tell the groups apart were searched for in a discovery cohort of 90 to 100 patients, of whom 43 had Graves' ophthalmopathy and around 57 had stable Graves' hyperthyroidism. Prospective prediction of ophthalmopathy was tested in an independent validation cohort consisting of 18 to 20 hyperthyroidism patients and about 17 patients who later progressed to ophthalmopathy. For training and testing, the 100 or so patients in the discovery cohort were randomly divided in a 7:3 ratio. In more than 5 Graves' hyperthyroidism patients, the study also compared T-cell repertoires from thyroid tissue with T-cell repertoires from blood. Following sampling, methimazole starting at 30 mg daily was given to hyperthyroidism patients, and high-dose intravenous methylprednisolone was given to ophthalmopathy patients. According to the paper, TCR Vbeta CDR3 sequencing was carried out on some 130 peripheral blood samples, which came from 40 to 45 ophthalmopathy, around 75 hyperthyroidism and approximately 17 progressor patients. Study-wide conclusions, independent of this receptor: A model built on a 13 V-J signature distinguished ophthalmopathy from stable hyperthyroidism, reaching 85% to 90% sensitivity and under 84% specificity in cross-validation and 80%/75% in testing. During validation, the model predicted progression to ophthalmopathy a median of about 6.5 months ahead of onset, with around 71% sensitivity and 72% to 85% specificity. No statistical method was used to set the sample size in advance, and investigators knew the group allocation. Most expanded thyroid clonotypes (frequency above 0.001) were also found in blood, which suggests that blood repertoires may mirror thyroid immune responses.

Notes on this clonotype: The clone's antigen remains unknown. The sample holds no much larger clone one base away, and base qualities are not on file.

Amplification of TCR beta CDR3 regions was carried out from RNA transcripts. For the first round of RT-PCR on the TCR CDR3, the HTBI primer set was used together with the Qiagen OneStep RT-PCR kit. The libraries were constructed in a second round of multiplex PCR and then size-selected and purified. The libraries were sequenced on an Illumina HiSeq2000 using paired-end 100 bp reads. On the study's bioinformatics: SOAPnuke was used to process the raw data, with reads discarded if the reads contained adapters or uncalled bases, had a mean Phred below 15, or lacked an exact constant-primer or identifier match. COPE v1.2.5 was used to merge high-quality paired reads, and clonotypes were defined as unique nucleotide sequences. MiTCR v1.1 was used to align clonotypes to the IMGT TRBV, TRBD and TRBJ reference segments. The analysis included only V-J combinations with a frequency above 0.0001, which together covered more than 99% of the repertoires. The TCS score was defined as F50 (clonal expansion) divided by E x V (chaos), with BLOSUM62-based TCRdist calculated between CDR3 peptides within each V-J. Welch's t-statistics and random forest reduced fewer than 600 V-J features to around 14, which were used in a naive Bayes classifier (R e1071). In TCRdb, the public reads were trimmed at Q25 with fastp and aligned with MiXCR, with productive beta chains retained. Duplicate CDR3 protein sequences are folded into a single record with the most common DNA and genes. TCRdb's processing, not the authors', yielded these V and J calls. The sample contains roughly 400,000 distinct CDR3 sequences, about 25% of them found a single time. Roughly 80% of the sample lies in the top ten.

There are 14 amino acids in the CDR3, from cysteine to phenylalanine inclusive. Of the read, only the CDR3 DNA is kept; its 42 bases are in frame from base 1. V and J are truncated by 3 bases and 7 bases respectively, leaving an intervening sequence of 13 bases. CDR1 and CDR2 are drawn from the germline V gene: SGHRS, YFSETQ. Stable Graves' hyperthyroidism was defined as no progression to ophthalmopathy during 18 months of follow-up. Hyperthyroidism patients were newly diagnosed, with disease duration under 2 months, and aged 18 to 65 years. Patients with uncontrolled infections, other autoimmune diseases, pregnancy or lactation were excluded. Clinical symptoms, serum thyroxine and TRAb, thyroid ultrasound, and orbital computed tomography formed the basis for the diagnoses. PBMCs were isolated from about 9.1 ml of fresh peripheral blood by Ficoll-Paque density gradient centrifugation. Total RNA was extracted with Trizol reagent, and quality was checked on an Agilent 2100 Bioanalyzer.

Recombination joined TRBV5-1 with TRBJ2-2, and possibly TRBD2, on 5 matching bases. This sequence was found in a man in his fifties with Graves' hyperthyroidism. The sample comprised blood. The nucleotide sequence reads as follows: TGCGCCAGCAGCTATGGGAGATCGAGCGGGGAGCTGTTTTTT. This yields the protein CASSYGRSSGELFF.